A single T cell receptor beta chain is shown here with its context. There are many counts of this clonotype. It has no known antigen specificity. Per-nucleotide qualities are absent, and no much larger clonotype sits a single base away. These data belong to a study of response to subunit inactivated influenza vaccine (dated by TCRdb to the late 2010s). Regarding the research as a whole: The study used deep quantitative T cell receptor repertoire profiling to track responses to a trivalent subunit inactivated influenza vaccine.

V is shortened by 0 bases, J by 7 bases, and the region joining them spans 13 bases. CDR1 and CDR2 are drawn from the germline V gene (reference sequence): DFQATT, SNEGSKA. The CDR3 starts with the cysteine, ends with the phenylalanine, and has 15 residues. Of all the DNA, just the CDR3 is kept, 45 bases in frame from base 1. Receptor libraries were prepared by RT-PCR. The instrument was an Illumina HiSeq 2500. The public sequencing data were trimmed at Q25 with fastp and processed into clonotypes with MiXCR by TCRdb, which kept only in-frame beta chains. Rows with a matching CDR3 protein are joined into one entry that keeps the most common DNA and genes. This sample comprises about 500,000 distinct CDR3 sequences, about 15% of them detected only once. Less than 4% of the sample comes from the top ten. Here is what the overall study found, with its caveats: It was suggested by the authors that each seasonal influenza vaccination may recruit only a limited number of new T cells.

This TCR derives from a man in his fifties or sixties who received an inactivated influenza vaccine. Donor details come from another sample of the same person, matched by shared clones. The sequences come from CD4+ T cells sorted from PBMCs, collected roughly 24 months after vaccination. The receptor chain draws on TRBV20-1 and TRBJ1-6, and TRBD1 may be the D gene, going by 6 matching bases. The DNA sequence is as follows: TGCAGTGCTAGAGAGTTTGGACAGAAGAATTCACCCCTCCACTTT. The translation is CSAREFGQKNSPLHF.